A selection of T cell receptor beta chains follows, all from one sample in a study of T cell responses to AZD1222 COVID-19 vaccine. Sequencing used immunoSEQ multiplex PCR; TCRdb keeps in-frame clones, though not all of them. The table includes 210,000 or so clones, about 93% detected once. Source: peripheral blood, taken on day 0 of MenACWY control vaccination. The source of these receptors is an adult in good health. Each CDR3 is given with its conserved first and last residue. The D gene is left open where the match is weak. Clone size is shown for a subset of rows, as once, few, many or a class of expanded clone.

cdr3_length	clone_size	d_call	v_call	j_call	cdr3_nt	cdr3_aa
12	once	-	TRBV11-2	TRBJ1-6	TGTGCCAGCAGCTATCAAAGCTCACCCCTCCACTTT	CASSYQSSPLHF
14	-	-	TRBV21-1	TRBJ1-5	TGTGCCAGCACCCCCGGGGACAGCAATCAGCCCCAGCATTTT	CASTPGDSNQPQHF
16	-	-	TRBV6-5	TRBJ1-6	TGTGCCAGCACCTACTCGTACAGCTCCTATAATTCACCCCTCCACTTT	CASTYSYSSYNSPLHF
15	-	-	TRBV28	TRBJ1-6	TGTGCCAGCAGCGGGGAGGGAGTCCCTTTATCACCCCTCCACTTT	CASSGEGVPLSPLHF
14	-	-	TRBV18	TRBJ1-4	TGTGCCAGCTCCATTGGGGCAACTAATGAAAAACTGTTTTTT	CASSIGATNEKLFF
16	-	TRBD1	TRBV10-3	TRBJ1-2	TGTGCCATCAGGTCCGGGACAGCCACTAGTAACTATGGCTACACCTTC	CAIRSGTATSNYGYTF
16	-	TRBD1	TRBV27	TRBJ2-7	TGTGCCAGCAGTTTATCGTGGGGACAGGGATCCTACGAGCAGTACTTC	CASSLSWGQGSYEQYF
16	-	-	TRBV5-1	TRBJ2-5	TGCGCCAGCAGCCCGGGGGCGGCAGGTTATCAAGAGACCCAGTACTTC	CASSPGAAGYQETQYF
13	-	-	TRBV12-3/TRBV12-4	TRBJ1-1	TGTGCCAGCAGTTTAAAGGCCGGGGTTGAAGCTTTCTTT	CASSLKAGVEAFF
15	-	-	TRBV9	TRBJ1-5	TGTGCCAGCAGCGTAGACGGGGGTCTTCATCAGCCCCAGCATTTT	CASSVDGGLHQPQHF
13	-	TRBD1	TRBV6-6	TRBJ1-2	TGTGCCAGCGGTCTACAGGGGGCGCCTGGCTACACCTTC	CASGLQGAPGYTF
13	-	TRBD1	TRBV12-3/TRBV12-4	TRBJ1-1	TGTGCCAGCAGTTTAGAGGGACAGGGGAAGGCTTTCTTT	CASSLEGQGKAFF
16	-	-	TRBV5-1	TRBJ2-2	TGCGCCAGCAGCTGGAGGGCCGCCAAGACCACCGGGGAGCTGTTTTTT	CASSWRAAKTTGELFF
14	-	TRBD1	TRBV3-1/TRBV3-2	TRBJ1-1	TGTGCCAGCAGCCTTGGACAGGGGGAAACTGAAGCTTTCTTT	CASSLGQGETEAFF
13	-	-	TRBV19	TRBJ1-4	TGTGCCAGTAGTTTTCTGGCTAATGAAAAACTGTTTTTT	CASSFLANEKLFF
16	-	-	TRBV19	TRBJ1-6	TGTGCCAGTAGTATAATCACAGACCCCCGGAGTTCACCCCTCCACTTT	CASSIITDPRSSPLHF
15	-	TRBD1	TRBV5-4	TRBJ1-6	TGTGCCAGCAGTCGAACAGGGGCGGCGGATTCACCCCTCCACTTT	CASSRTGAADSPLHF